Shown below are 21 T cell receptor beta chains from a single sample sequenced in a study of blood T cell repertoires in COVID-19. Generated by immunoSEQ multiplex PCR, the TCRdb table keeps only in-frame clones and is missing some. Of tens of thousands of clones listed, approximately 79% are singletons. Sequenced: peripheral blood. The receptors shown here come from a human donor with acute or convalescent COVID-19. The donor label of this sample is uncertain.

The chain couples TRBV4-2 to TRBJ1-2; 7 nucleotides align to TRBD1. V lost 0 bases to trimming and J lost 2 bases; unmatched junction nucleotides: 0. The CDR3 has 14 amino acids. CDR1 is LGHNA, CDR2 YNFKEQ, per germline. In nucleotides, the CDR3 is TGTGCCAGCAGCCAAGAACAGGGGAACTATGGCTACACCTTC. Translation gives CASSQEQGNYGYTF.

The rearrangement links TRBV30 to TRBJ1-6; weak D call: TRBD1 (6 bases). V was clipped by 2 bases and J by 8 bases, with 10 bases between them. CDR1 is GTSNPN, CDR2 SVGIG, per germline (reference sequence). CDR3 length equals 13 residues. The CDR3 sequence: CAWSRGGDSPLHF. The CDR3 DNA reads TGTGCCTGGAGTAGGGGGGGTGATTCACCCCTCCACTTT.

This clone was detected only a few times. The chain carries TRBV3-1 (or the pseudogene TRBV3-2) and TRBJ1-1; TRBD1 agrees at 9 bases. Germline CDR1 reads LGHDT; CDR2 reads YNNKEL (reference sequence). CDR3 size: 11 residues. The trim removed 7 bases at V and 11 bases at J, leaving 5 bases unmatched. The CDR3 bases are TGTGCCAGCACCCACAGGGGGCCGGCTTTCTTT. It specifies CASTHRGPAFF.

This clone was counted between two and nine times. The chain is built from TRBV19 and TRBJ1-1, with 10 bases identical to TRBD1. J gave up 0 bases and V 4 bases, and 11 bases lay outside the gene matches. The CDR3 has 18 amino acids. Looked up from germline, CDR1 is LNHDA and CDR2 is SQIVND (reference sequence). CDR3: CASSRQGAGGSMNTEAFF. CDR3 DNA: TGTGCCAGTAGTAGACAGGGGGCCGGCGGAAGTATGAACACTGAAGCTTTCTTT. Filled out from reference TRBV19 and TRBJ1-1, the complete variable domain reads DGGITQSPKYLFRKEGQNVTLSCEQNLNHDAMYWYRQDPGQGLRLIYYSQIVNDFQKGDIAEGYSVSREKKESFPLTVTSAQKNPTAFYLCASSRQGAGGSMNTEAFFGQGTRLTVV.

In its sample, this clone was seen a few times. Other nucleotide sequences in the sample specify the same CDR3. The gene calls are TRBV6-2 or TRBV6-3 and TRBJ2-2; TRBD1 matches 11 bases. Germline CDR1 and CDR2: MNHEY and SVGEGT. V dropped 0 bases and J dropped 4; count of bases not matched to a gene: 1. This CDR3 is built from 16 residues. Written as DNA, the CDR3 is TGTGCCAGCAGTTACTCGGGACAGGGGGTCACCGGGGAGCTGTTTTTT. This gives the protein CASSYSGQGVTGELFF.

This chain uses TRBV10-3 with TRBJ2-5; D is unresolved. In germline, CDR1 is ENHRY, CDR2 SYGVKD. V dropped 3 bases and J dropped 5 bases, with 13 bases sitting between them. This CDR3 is built from 14 residues. CDR3 coding DNA: TGTGCCATCAGTGATGTGAGACTGGCGGAGACCCAGTACTTC. Amino acids: CAISDVRLAETQYF.

This clone has only a few counts. The rearrangement uses TRBV6-1 and TRBJ1-1; perhaps TRBD1 as D (5 bases). The CDR3 loop spans 13 amino acids. Germline assignment: CDR1 MNHNS and CDR2 SASEGT. V was clipped by 1 base and J by 4 bases, with 7 bases between them. CDR3 amino acids: CASSEEGITEAFF. The CDR3 DNA reads TGTGCCAGCAGTGAAGAGGGGATCACTGAAGCTTTCTTT.

The chain combines TRBV6-6 with TRBJ2-7; D perhaps matches TRBD2 (7 bases). V dropped 0 bases and J dropped 4 bases, with 13 bases sitting between them. The CDR3 has 15 amino acids. The germline gives CDR1 MNHNY, CDR2 SVGAGI (reference sequence). Here the CDR3 reads CASSYSGGRSYEQYV. CDR3 nucleotide sequence: TGTGCCAGCAGTTACTCCGGGGGGCGTTCATACGAGCAGTACGTC.

Details on this clone: A read error may account for a junction end that differs from germline. The chain is built from TRBV5-4 and TRBJ2-1, with 15 bases identical to TRBD2. The CDR3 is 16 residues long. CDR1 and CDR2 from the germline V gene are SGHNT and YYREEE (reference sequence). In DNA, the CDR3 is TGTGCCAGCAGGTTGGGGACTAGCGGGAGGCGAAATGAGCAGTTCTTC. It is translated as CASRLGTSGRRNEQFF.

The gene calls are TRBV19 and TRBJ2-2; 11 bases match TRBD2. Germline V gene lookup returns CDR1 LNHDA and CDR2 SQIVND (reference sequence). The V segment lost 2 bases and the J segment 7 bases; nucleotides outside the gene matches: 6. The CDR3 sequence is 16 residues long. CDR3 sequence (DNA): TGTGCCAGTAGTATAAGTCTAGCGGGAGGCAGCGGGGAGCTGTTTTTT. Protein sequence: CASSISLAGGSGELFF.

In DNA, the CDR3 is TGCGCCAGCAGCTTGGCAGGGGGTTGGGGGAATGAAAAACTGTTTTTT. Its translation: CASSLAGGWGNEKLFF. The rearrangement links TRBV5-1 to TRBJ1-4; 7 bases agree with TRBD1. The CDR3 length is 16 residues. The germline CDR1 and CDR2 sequences are SGHRS and YFSETQ. V trimming: 0 bases; J trimming: 5 bases; junction bases outside the gene matches: 7. The full variable domain, its missing parts supplied by reference TRBV5-1 and TRBJ1-4, is KAGVTQTPRYLIKTRGQQVTLSCSPISGHRSVSWYQQTPGQGLQFLFEYFSETQRNKGNFPGRFSGRQFSNSRSEMNVSTLELGDSALYLCASSLAGGWGNEKLFFGSGTQLSVL.

This clone appeared a single time. The rearrangement links TRBV5-4 to TRBJ2-2; maybe TRBD2 (6 bases). Trimming left V 4 bases short and J 5 bases short, with 12 bases between. This CDR3 is 14 amino acids long. Germline CDR1 and CDR2: SGHNT and YYREEE (reference sequence). The DNA of the CDR3 is TGTGCCAGCAGCCCGACTAGGGAGACCGGGGAGCTGTTTTTT. This sequence encodes CASSPTRETGELFF.

The V gene is TRBV5-1, the J gene TRBJ1-2, with 9 bases fitting TRBD1. J lost 5 bases, V lost 4 bases, and 12 bases had no gene match. The CDR3 is made up of 16 amino acids. CDR1 and CDR2 from the germline V gene are SGHRS and YFSETQ. The CDR3: CASSGTGSSTFYGYTF. CDR3 DNA sequence: TGCGCCAGCAGCGGGACAGGGTCATCGACTTTTTATGGCTACACCTTC.

The V and J genes are TRBV3-1 (or the pseudogene TRBV3-2) and TRBJ2-3; weak D call: TRBD2 (6 bases). The CDR3 loop spans 14 amino acids. Trimming took 3 bases from V and 6 from J, leaving 13 bases between them. Germline V CDR1 and CDR2: LGHDT, YNNKEL (reference sequence). The CDR3 DNA reads as TGTGCCAGCAGCCATGCGGGGTCGTTGGATACGCAGTATTTT. This sequence encodes CASSHAGSLDTQYF.

The V call is TRBV6-5, the J call TRBJ2-2; TRBD2 is a possible D gene (7 bases). Trimming pared 6 bases from V and 7 bases from J, leaving 18 bases between. CDR3 length: 15 residues. The germline V gene has CDR1 MNHEY and CDR2 SVGAGI. CDR3 loop: CASRRGRESSGELFF. CDR3 nucleotide sequence: TGTGCCAGCAGGAGGGGGAGGGAATCGAGCGGGGAGCTGTTTTTT.

This clone showed up just once. V usage is TRBV6-5 and J usage is TRBJ2-1; 12 bases align to TRBD2. Looked up from germline, CDR1 is MNHEY and CDR2 is SVGAGI. V trimming: 6 bases; J trimming: 13 bases; junction bases outside the gene matches: 4. The CDR3 covers 12 residues. The CDR3 DNA follows: TGTGCCAGCAGGCCGACTAGCGGGAGACAGTTCTTC. As protein: CASRPTSGRQFF.

The CDR3 DNA reads as TGTGCCACCAGCAGAGACCCCGGGACAGGGATCAACGAGCAGTACGTC. Encoded protein: CATSRDPGTGINEQYV. The rearrangement uses TRBV15 and TRBJ2-7; TRBD1 matches at 9 bases. The germline CDR1 and CDR2 sequences are LNHNV and YYDKDF (reference sequence). J gave up 5 bases and V 0 bases, and 8 bases lay outside the gene matches. The CDR3 sequence is 16 residues long.

This chain uses TRBV7-2 with TRBJ1-2, with 11 bases aligning to TRBD1. From germline, CDR1 is SGHTA and CDR2 FQGNSA. The CDR3 totals 16 residues. The V and J ends lost 1 base and 5 bases, in that order; junction bases with no gene match: 6. The CDR3 region has the DNA TGTGCCAGCAGCTTAGGGAGGGACAGGGGGGTATATGGCTACACCTTC. The encoded protein is CASSLGRDRGVYGYTF.

V usage is TRBV12-5 and J usage is TRBJ2-2; 9 bases fit TRBD1. After removal of 1 base from V and 2 bases from J, the junction contained 2 bases not matched to a gene. Germline-derived CDR1 and CDR2 are LGHNT and FRNRAP. The CDR3 covers 16 residues. The CDR3 sequence: CASGLGQGVNTGELFF. The CDR3 DNA follows: TGTGCTAGTGGTTTGGGACAGGGGGTAAACACCGGGGAGCTGTTTTTT. Based on the CDR3 plus reference TRBV12-5 and TRBJ2-2, the full variable domain is DARVTQTPRHKVTEMGQEVTMRCQPILGHNTVFWYRQTMMQGLELLAYFRNRAPLDDSGMPKDRFSAEMPDATLATLKIQPSEPRDSAVYFCASGLGQGVNTGELFFGEGSRLTVL.

The chain joins TRBV30 to TRBJ1-6; D possibly corresponds to TRBD1 (6 bases). The CDR3 consists of 15 residues. Germline V gene data show CDR1 as GTSNPN and CDR2 as SVGIG (reference sequence). V dropped 4 bases and J dropped 4 bases, with 14 bases sitting between them. The CDR3 protein is CAWTPGTGYNSPLHF. The CDR3 DNA is TGTGCCTGGACCCCGGGAACAGGGTATAATTCACCCCTCCACTTT.

The CDR3 coding sequence is TGTGCCAGCAGTTTTCTCTGGCTAAACCAGGCAGGTTCCTACGAGCAGTACTTC. Its translation: CASSFLWLNQAGSYEQYF. The chain couples TRBV27 to TRBJ2-7, with unresolved D. Germline CDR1 is MNHEY and CDR2 is SMNVEV (reference sequence). The length of the CDR3 is 18 residues. Trimming took off 3 bases at V and 1 base at J, with 22 bases between the two ends.